The rows below give T cell receptor beta chains drawn from one sample of a study of control samples from healthy donors and cancer patients. Only in-frame clones appear in the TCRdb table, and some are missing; sequencing was by immunoSEQ multiplex PCR. The sample yields 150,000 or so clones, 75% to 95% seen once. Sequencing input: blood. Receptor source: a man in his forties in good health. CDR3s include the opening cysteine and the closing phenylalanine or tryptophan.

J gene | V gene | CDR3 length | CDR3 protein
TRBJ2-5 | TRBV24-1 | 15 | CATSIQGRYGETQYF
TRBJ1-2 | TRBV28 | 13 | CASSLTADYGYTF
TRBJ2-5 | TRBV9 | 19 | CASSGIGTSGGPYQETQYF
TRBJ1-6 | TRBV20-1 | 13 | CSASPRPKSPLHF
TRBJ2-1 | TRBV3-1/TRBV3-2 | 14 | CASRFSGGRNEQFF
TRBJ2-3 | TRBV7-2 | 16 | CASSLGFPSYTDTQYF
TRBJ2-3 | TRBV29-1 | 13 | CSVGLAGTDTQYF
TRBJ1-1 | TRBV27 | 15 | CASSIRRQMNTEAFF
TRBJ1-2 | TRBV6-1 | 13 | CASSENVDRSYTF
TRBJ2-5 | TRBV6-7 | 15 | CANWTRGTPRETQYF
TRBJ1-2 | TRBV2 | 15 | CASSYARTVGYGYTF
TRBJ2-1 | TRBV5-1 | 13 | CASSLGDNNEQFF
TRBJ1-3 | TRBV30 | 16 | CAWSVGSRTSGNTIYF
TRBJ1-3 | TRBV19 | 14 | CASSSTGTGNTIYF
TRBJ1-1 | TRBV5-1 | 14 | CASSLNPGITEAFF
TRBJ1-4 | TRBV4-1 | 15 | CASSQEGTGGEKLFF
TRBJ2-7 | TRBV5-4 | 13 | CASSFDRVYEQYF
TRBJ1-2 | TRBV19 | 14 | CASSVKGQIGGYTF
TRBJ2-5 | TRBV28 | 15 | CASRTGGPLSGTQYF
TRBJ2-5 | TRBV5-1 | 17 | CASSKGLAGAPQETQYF
TRBJ1-4 | TRBV15 | 12 | CATSRPDEKLFF
TRBJ1-4 | TRBV4-2 | 14 | CASSQRGPGEKLFF
TRBJ1-2 | TRBV6-5 | 15 | CASSYFSGRVYGYTF
TRBJ1-1 | TRBV18 | 11 | CASSTDTEAFF
TRBJ1-6 | TRBV5-1 | 16 | CASRRTGSSYNSPLHF
TRBJ1-1 | TRBV28 | 16 | CASSYLPGLAPFEPFF
TRBJ2-7 | TRBV30 | 12 | CAWSIPDVKQYF
TRBJ1-1 | TRBV4-1 | 15 | CASSQPRWEGTEAFF
TRBJ1-2 | TRBV28 | 12 | CASSLGEYGYTF
TRBJ1-2 | TRBV30 | 11 | CAWTALVGYTF
TRBJ2-1 | TRBV4-2 | 14 | CASSQDTGRDEQFF
TRBJ2-3 | TRBV6-5 | 16 | CASSYLGLAGGDTQYF
TRBJ2-3 | TRBV3-1/TRBV3-2 | 15 | CASSQDSRSTDTQYF
TRBJ2-3 | TRBV5-5 | 15 | CASSWGWVNTDTQYF
TRBJ1-1 | TRBV28 | 15 | CASSPRDRGSTEAFF
TRBJ1-5 | TRBV30 | 16 | CAWSDQGFYGNQPQHF
TRBJ2-5 | TRBV30 | 15 | CAWKPGTGPQETQYF
TRBJ2-1 | TRBV12-5 | 14 | CASAADSPYNEQFF
TRBJ2-3 | TRBV9 | 16 | CASSVGPGGPTDTQYF
TRBJ1-2 | TRBV7-9 | 15 | CASSPRQGSNYGYTF
TRBJ1-3 | TRBV6-6 | 13 | CASTQTSGNTIYF
TRBJ2-5 | TRBV5-4 | 16 | CASSTGGIRLRETQYF
TRBJ2-2 | TRBV5-8 | 16 | CASSSNRGKNTGELFF
TRBJ2-2 | TRBV6-5 | 15 | CASSLTGGDTGELFF
TRBJ2-3 | TRBV9 | 12 | CASSAGTDTQYF
TRBJ2-7 | TRBV5-1 | 13 | CASSLGQNYEQYF
TRBJ1-2 | TRBV11-2 | 13 | CASAMSGIYGYTF
TRBJ2-4 | TRBV30 | 17 | CAWGAGQPPRAKNIQYF